Sequencing of this T cell receptor beta chain was carried out in a study of lymphopenia after photon versus proton radiotherapy. Study results and caveats: Post-nadir TCR diversity decline inversely tracked overall survival among those who died. Under photons, naive T cells and diversity fell while effector/memory populations rose.

CDR1 and CDR2 (germline): MNHNY, SVGAGI (reference sequence). The V gene end was trimmed by 6 bases and the J gene end by 4 bases; junction bases not matched to a gene: 6. CDR3 length: 14 residues. As regards this clone: The antigen is unknown.

Repertoires were generated with immunoSEQ multiplex PCR, while TCRdb's copy carries only in-frame clones and drops some. Seen here are around 20,000 clones, 75% to 90% observed once, and the top ten hold roughly 20%. Sequenced here: peripheral blood, sampled from a patient treated with photon-based radiotherapy. The clonotype was recovered from a man in his sixties with pancreatic cancer. The chain recombines TRBV6-6 with TRBJ1-1, with 9 bases matching TRBD1. CDR3 DNA: TGTGCCAGCAGACTTGGGACAGGGATCACTGAAGCTTTCTTT. Its translation: CASRLGTGITEAFF.